These 3 T cell receptor beta chains were all obtained from the same sample, sequenced in a study of vaccination effects on CD4 cells after COVID-19 (dated by TCRdb to between 2021 and 2022). The library was prepared using the immunoSEQ multiplex PCR assay. TCRdb carries this immuneACCESS record with in-frame sequences only. Its versions omit some clonotypes, under half of them owing to an unresolved V gene in the studies checked, with the rest unexplained. The sample table holds about 63,000 clones, of which roughly 75% were seen once. About 3.7% of the sample goes to the ten largest clones. The ViraFEST assay stimulated PBMC with viral peptide pools and then used TCR sequencing to identify antigen-specific CD4+ T cell clonotypes by expansion. After about 9 days of culture, CD4+ T cells were isolated with the EasySep CD4+ T cell isolation kit. None of the healthy vaccine recipients had a prior SARS-CoV-2 infection, which was confirmed by nucleocapsid antibody tests that came back negative both before and after vaccination.

These receptors have no identified antigens. This sample comprised CD4+ T cells from PBMCs cultured with HCoV-OC43 spike peptides, obtained before COVID-19 vaccination. Interpreted using the paper, the cell subset or site label stands for: HCoV-OC43 spike overlapping peptide pool stimulation. The source of these receptors is a human donor who received a COVID-19 vaccine.

The genes are TRBV5-1 and TRBJ2-2, with 9 bases that match TRBD1. This CDR3 contains 15 residues. Germline trimming cut 4 bases from V and 7 bases from J; bases unmatched to any gene: 8. Germline V gene data show CDR1 as SGHRS and CDR2 as YFSETQ. CDR3 nucleotides: TGCGCCAGCAGCCCCCGGACAGGGGACGGCGGGGAGCTGTTTTTT. This gives the protein CASSPRTGDGGELFF.

In regard to this clone: The sample carries other DNA sequences with the same CDR3. CDR3 in DNA: TGTGCCAGCAGTTTGACCTCGGGGGGCCAAGAGACCCAGTACTTC. Its translation is CASSLTSGGQETQYF. The chain uses TRBV28 and TRBJ2-5; TRBD2 aligns across 7 bases. V lost 3 bases and J lost 1; bases outside the gene matches: 5. Per germline, CDR1 MDHEN and CDR2 SYDVKM. This CDR3 region has 15 residues. Together with reference TRBV28 and TRBJ2-5, the CDR3 gives the full variable domain: DVKVTQSSRYLVKRTGEKVFLECVQDMDHENMFWYRQDPGLGLRLIYFSYDVKMKEKGDIPEGYSVSREKKERFSLILESASTNQTSMYLCASSLTSGGQETQYFGPGTRLLVL.

The chain recombines TRBV9 with TRBJ2-2; TRBD2 matches at 10 bases. The CDR3 has 16 residues. Germline V gene sequence: CDR1 SGDLS, CDR2 YYNGEE. V shed 4 bases, J shed 4 bases, and the junction held 7 bases outside the gene matches. The CDR3 spells CASSLTSGAITGELFF. CDR3 nucleotide sequence: TGTGCCAGCAGCCTTACTAGCGGGGCTATCACCGGGGAGCTGTTTTTT.